This TCR beta chain was captured by sequencing in a study of cytotoxic CD8 clonotypes in ibrutinib-treated CLL (dated by TCRdb to the early 2020s). As for the study more broadly: The cohort included more than 14 treatment-naive and ten to twelve relapsed/refractory patients; about 17 were IGHV unmutated. Responses were partial in approximately 24 patients and complete in 2; after median about 63 months follow-up, some 14 stayed in remission and about twelve progressed. Response samples were taken after a median of approximately 13 months on treatment, ranging from about 6 to 40 months. On average, each sample had 255,043 productive templates and approximately 89,000 productive rearrangements. Of the roughly 86 participants in the trial, about 25 had longitudinal samples available. Cryopreserved peripheral blood mononuclear cells were collected at three points: before therapy, at response, and at either sustained remission or disease progression. All remission and progressive disease samples were collected while patients were still receiving ibrutinib. Broader findings and caveats from the paper: Baseline clonality exceeded that of age-matched healthy donors and correlated strongly with circulating CD8+ T-cell counts. Public clonotypes were rare and either shrank or stayed stable during treatment, and the rise in clonality at ibrutinib response reflected expansion of private clonotypes. Sampling times were not matched between patients in sustained remission and patients whose disease was progressing, and lymph node repertoires were not examined. An increase in clonality was observed at ibrutinib response, with clonality remaining stable during sustained remission and falling back toward baseline at progression.

Interpreted using the paper, the time point label stands for: 12 months on ibrutinib. For TCR beta library preparation, 1.5 to 2 micrograms of genomic DNA were extracted from the cryopreserved PBMCs. Longitudinal blood samples from CLL patients on ibrutinib monotherapy were analyzed using high-throughput TCR beta sequencing. The patients were enrolled in a single-center, open-label phase 2 trial of ibrutinib monotherapy. The germline V and J ends show losses of 1 base and 0 bases respectively, and no gene match explains 2 bases of the junction. The CDR3 contains 17 residues, cysteine and phenylalanine counted. CDR3 DNA is the only sequence kept; it has 51 bases, read in frame from the first base. The germline V gene provides CDR1 LGHNA and CDR2 YSLEER. To note about this clone: Its antigen is still unknown. Within one base of it there is no much larger clone, and no base qualities were kept.

Each clonotype received, on average, 10x coverage in deep resolution sequencing performed on a MiSeq, where the target depth lay between 1 in 1 million and 1 in 200,000 T cells. The immunoSEQ hsTCRB Kit was used to generate TCR beta libraries. The paper's processing steps were these. Data were analyzed with ImmunoSEQ Data Assistant and ImmunoSEQ Analyzer, with V, D and J genes assigned per IMGT definitions. Clonality, which ranges from 0 to 1, was calculated as one minus the normalized Shannon entropy of productive rearrangement frequencies. Only overrepresented clonotypes making up at least 0.05% of each patient's repertoire were included in the public clonotype analysis. Repertoires from more than ten age-matched healthy donors in immuneACCESS were used as clonality controls. TCRdb's version of the immuneACCESS table is confined to in-frame rearrangements and falls short of the full clone set. An unresolved V gene accounts for under half of the shortfall where checked; the remainder is of unknown origin. That table furnishes V, J and clone size, whereas the DNA furnished D and trimming. The sample table holds just over 65,000 clones, of which approximately 70% were seen once. The ten largest clones take up 4.5% to 6% of the sample.

The chain links TRBV4-3 with TRBJ2-6; 8 bases in the junction line up with TRBD1. The source is a human donor with chronic lymphocytic leukemia. This sample comprised PBMCs, obtained after 12 months of ibrutinib treatment. The nucleotide sequence is given as TGCGCCAGCAGCCAAGCTGGACAGGGCTCTGGGGCCAACGTCCTGACTTTC. Translation gives CASSQAGQGSGANVLTF.